This TCR beta chain was recorded in a study of blood T cell repertoires in COVID-19. Study context: Samples of COVID-19 (acute and convalescent) were obtained from the United States, Italy and Spain. T cells, B-cell-depleted T cells, or PBMCs supplied cDNA or gDNA.

Original handling: Estimated nucleated cell counts came from reference gene primer amplification. The protocol was immunoSEQ multiplex PCR, while the TCRdb copy is restricted to in-frame clones and leaves out a portion. The V and J calls and the clone size are those of that table, but D and trimming were determined from the DNA. The data contain over 100,000 clones, 65% to 90% of them singletons. The sample comprised peripheral blood. The TCR originated in a man of 80 years or more with acute or convalescent COVID-19.

The CDR3 here is CASSETGQFDQPQHF. The CDR3 region has the DNA TGTGCCAGCAGCGAGACAGGGCAGTTTGATCAGCCCCAGCATTTT. The chain uses TRBV6-5 and TRBJ1-5; 7 nucleotides line up with TRBD1. Germline V lookup: CDR1 MNHEY, CDR2 SVGAGI. The CDR3 is made up of 15 amino acids. V lost 6 bases to trimming and J lost 5 bases; unmatched junction nucleotides: 10.